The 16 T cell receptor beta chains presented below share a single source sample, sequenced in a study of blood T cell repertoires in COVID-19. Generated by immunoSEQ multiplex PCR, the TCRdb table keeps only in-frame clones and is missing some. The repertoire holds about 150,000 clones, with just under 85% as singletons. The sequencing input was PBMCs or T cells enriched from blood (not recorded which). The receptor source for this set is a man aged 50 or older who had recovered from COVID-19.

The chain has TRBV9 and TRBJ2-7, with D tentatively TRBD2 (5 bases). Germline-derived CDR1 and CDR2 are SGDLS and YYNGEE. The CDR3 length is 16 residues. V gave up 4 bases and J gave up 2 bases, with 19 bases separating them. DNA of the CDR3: TGTGCCAGCAGCCCCCACTTAGCGACCTCCCCCTACGAGCAGTACTTC. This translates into CASSPHLATSPYEQYF.

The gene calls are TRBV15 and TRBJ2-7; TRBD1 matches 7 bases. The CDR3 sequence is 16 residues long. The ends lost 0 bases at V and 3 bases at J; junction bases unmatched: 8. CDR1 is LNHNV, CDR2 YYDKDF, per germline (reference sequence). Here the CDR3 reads CATSREVGQALYEQYF. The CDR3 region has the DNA TGTGCCACCAGCAGAGAAGTTGGACAGGCCCTCTACGAGCAGTACTTC.

The CDR3 DNA reads as TGTGCCAGCAGCTCCCGACTAGCTTCCAATGAGCAGTTCTTC. Encoded protein: CASSSRLASNEQFF. V usage is TRBV14 and J usage is TRBJ2-1, with 7 bases aligning to TRBD2. Germline CDR1 is SGHDN and CDR2 is FVKESK. The length of the CDR3 is 14 residues. V lost 5 bases and J lost 6; bases outside the gene matches: 7.

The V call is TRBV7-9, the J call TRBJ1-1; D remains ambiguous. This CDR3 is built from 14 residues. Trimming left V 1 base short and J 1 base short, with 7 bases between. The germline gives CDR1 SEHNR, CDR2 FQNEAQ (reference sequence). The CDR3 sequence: CASSLVRGNTEAFF. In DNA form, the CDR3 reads TGTGCCAGCAGCTTAGTCCGGGGGAACACTGAAGCTTTCTTT. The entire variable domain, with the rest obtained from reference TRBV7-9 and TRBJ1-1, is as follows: DTGVSQNPRHKITKRGQNVTFRCDPISEHNRLYWYRQTLGQGPEFLTYFQNEAQLEKSRLLSDRFSAERPKGSFSTLEIQRTEQGDSAMYLCASSLVRGNTEAFFGQGTRLTVV.

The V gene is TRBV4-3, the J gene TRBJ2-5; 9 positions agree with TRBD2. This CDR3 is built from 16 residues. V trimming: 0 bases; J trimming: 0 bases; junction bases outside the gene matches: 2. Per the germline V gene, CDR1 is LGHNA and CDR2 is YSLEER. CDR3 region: CASSQDLAGYQETQYF. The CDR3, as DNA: TGCGCCAGCAGCCAAGACCTAGCGGGGTACCAAGAGACCCAGTACTTC.

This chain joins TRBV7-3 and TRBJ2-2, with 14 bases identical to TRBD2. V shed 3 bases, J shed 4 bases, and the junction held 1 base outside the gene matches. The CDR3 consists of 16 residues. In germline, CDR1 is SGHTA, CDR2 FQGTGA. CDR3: CASSFGLAGGTGELFF. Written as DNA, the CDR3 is TGTGCCAGCAGCTTCGGACTAGCGGGGGGCACCGGGGAGCTGTTTTTT.

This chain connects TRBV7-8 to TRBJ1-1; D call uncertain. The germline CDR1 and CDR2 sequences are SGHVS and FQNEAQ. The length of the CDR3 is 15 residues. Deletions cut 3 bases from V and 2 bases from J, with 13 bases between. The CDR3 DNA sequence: TGTGCCAGCAGCTTTAATTCTCTCTCCAACACTGAAGCTTTCTTT. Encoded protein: CASSFNSLSNTEAFF.

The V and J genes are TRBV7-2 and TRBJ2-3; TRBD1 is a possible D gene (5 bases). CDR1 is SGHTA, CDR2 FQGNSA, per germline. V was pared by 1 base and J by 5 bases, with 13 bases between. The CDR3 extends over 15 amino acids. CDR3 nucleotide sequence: TGTGCCAGCAGCTTAGACGGCAGGGTAGGAGATACGCAGTATTTT. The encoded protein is CASSLDGRVGDTQYF.

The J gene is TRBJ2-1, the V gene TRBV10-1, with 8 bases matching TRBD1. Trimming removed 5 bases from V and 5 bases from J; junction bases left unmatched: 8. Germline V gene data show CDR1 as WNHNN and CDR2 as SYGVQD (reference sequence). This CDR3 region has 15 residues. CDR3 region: CASSKTGASDNEQFF. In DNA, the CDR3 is TGCGCCAGCAGTAAGACAGGGGCTTCGGACAATGAGCAGTTCTTC.

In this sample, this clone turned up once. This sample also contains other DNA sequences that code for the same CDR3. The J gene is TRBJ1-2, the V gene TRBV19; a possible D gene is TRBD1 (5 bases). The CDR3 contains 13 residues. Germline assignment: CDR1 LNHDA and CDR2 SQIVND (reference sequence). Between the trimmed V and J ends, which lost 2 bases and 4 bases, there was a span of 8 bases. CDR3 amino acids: CASSIQGPYGYTF. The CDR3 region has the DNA TGTGCCAGTAGTATACAGGGCCCCTATGGCTACACCTTC.

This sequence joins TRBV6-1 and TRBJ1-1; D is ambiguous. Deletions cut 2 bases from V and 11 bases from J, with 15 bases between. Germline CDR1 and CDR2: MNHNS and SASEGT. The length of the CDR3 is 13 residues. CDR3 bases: TGTGCCAGCAGTGAATGGAGGCCCCGGAGGGCTTTCTTT. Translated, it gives CASSEWRPRRAFF.

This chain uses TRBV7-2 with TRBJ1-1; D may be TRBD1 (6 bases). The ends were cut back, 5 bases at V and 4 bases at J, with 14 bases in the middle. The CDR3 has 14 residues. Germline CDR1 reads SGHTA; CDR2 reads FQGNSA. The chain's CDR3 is CASSNRGQRTEAFF. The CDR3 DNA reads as TGTGCCAGCAGCAACCGCGGACAGCGCACTGAAGCTTTCTTT.

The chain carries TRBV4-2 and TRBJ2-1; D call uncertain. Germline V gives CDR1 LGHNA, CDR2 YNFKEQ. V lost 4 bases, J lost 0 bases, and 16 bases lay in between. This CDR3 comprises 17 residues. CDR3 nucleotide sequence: TGTGCCAGCAGCCGCGAGATAATACCCCCCTCCTACAATGAGCAGTTCTTC. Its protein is CASSREIIPPSYNEQFF.

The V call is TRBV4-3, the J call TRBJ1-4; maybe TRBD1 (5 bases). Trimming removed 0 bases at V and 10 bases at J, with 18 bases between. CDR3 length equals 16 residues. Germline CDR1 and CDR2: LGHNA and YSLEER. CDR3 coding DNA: TGCGCCAGCAGCCAAGATCTGGGGGGATGGGCCGGAAAACTGTTTTTT. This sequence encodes CASSQDLGGWAGKLFF.

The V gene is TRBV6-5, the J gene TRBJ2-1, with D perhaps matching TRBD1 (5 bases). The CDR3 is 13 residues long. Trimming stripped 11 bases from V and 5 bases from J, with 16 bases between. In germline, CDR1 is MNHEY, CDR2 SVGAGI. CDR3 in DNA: TGTGCCTCGAACCCCTCGACAGACAATGAGCAGTTCTTC. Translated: CASNPSTDNEQFF.

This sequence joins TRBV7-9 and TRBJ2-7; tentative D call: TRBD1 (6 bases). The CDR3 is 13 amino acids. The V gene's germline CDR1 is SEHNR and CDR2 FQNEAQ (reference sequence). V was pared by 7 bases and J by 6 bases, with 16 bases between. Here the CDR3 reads CASNRPGVGEQYF. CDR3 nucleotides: TGTGCCAGCAACCGACCAGGGGTAGGCGAGCAGTACTTC.